Below, 27 T cell receptor beta chains from the same sample are listed, as sequenced in a study of shared clonotypes between healthy human individuals (dated by TCRdb to about 2020). CD8 naive samples were obtained by positive selection for CCR7 among CD45RO-negative cells, yielding a CD45RA+CCR7+ population from which TemRA cells were excluded. Library preparation employed the immunoSEQ multiplex PCR assay. The immuneACCESS repertoire file appears here via TCRdb, limited to in-frame rearrangements. These files lack a portion of the clones; in checked studies, under half of the deficit traces to unresolved V genes, and the cause of the others is not known. The sample table records around 1,900,000 clones; around 93% of these occur just once. About 1.7% of the sample is in the top ten clones. Specimen: naive CD8+ T cells from PBMCs. The sample's cell subset or site, from its label and the paper: CD45RA+CCR7+. The receptors shown here come from a man aged 18 to 29 in good health. Some clones in this sample may be carry-over from other donors' samples.

The chain has TRBV14 and TRBJ2-7; D may be TRBD2 (6 bases). The CDR3 is made up of 18 amino acids. Trimming left V 3 bases short and J 0 bases short, with 21 bases between. Germline CDR1 and CDR2: SGHDN and FVKESK. The CDR3 loop is CASSQGRYGGGSSYEQYF. In DNA form, the CDR3 reads TGTGCCAGCAGCCAGGGAAGATACGGAGGAGGGAGCTCCTACGAGCAGTACTTC.

The chain employs TRBV29-1 and TRBJ2-1; TRBD2 matches 9 bases. Germline loops: CDR1 SQVTM, CDR2 ANQGSEA. The CDR3 totals 13 residues. V lost 7 bases and J lost 8; bases outside the gene matches: 9. In DNA form, the CDR3 reads TGCAGCGCCCGTAGCGGGAGTGGGTATGAGCAGTTCTTC. Residues: CSARSGSGYEQFF.

In its sample, this clone was seen once. The V gene is TRBV5-1, the J gene TRBJ2-5, with 12 bases aligning to TRBD2. Germline loops: CDR1 SGHRS, CDR2 YFSETQ. V shed 4 bases, J shed 5 bases, and the junction held 12 bases outside the gene matches. The CDR3 extends over 17 amino acids. The CDR3 sequence is CASSPVTSGSGGETQYF. Written as DNA, the CDR3 is TGCGCCAGCAGCCCTGTGACTAGCGGGAGCGGGGGGGAGACCCAGTACTTC. Variable domain in full (rest from reference TRBV5-1 and TRBJ2-5): KAGVTQTPRYLIKTRGQQVTLSCSPISGHRSVSWYQQTPGQGLQFLFEYFSETQRNKGNFPGRFSGRQFSNSRSEMNVSTLELGDSALYLCASSPVTSGSGGETQYFGPGTRLLVL.

This clone was picked up one time. The rearrangement links TRBV6-6 to TRBJ2-7, with 10 bases identical to TRBD2. There are 15 residues in the CDR3. Germline assignment: CDR1 MNHNY and CDR2 SVGAGI (reference sequence). The V gene end was trimmed by 4 bases and the J gene end by 3 bases; junction bases not matched to a gene: 6. The CDR3: CASSFGLAEIYEQYF. The CDR3 DNA follows: TGTGCCAGCAGTTTTGGACTAGCGGAAATCTACGAGCAGTACTTC.

The V call is TRBV4-2, the J call TRBJ2-7; the D gene is possibly TRBD2 (6 bases). The CDR3 loop spans 14 amino acids. Germline V gene lookup returns CDR1 LGHNA and CDR2 YNFKEQ. V was cut by 2 bases and J by 3 bases, with 11 bases left in between. The CDR3, as DNA: TGTGCCAGCAGCCAACTCGGGACTGGCTACGAGCAGTACTTC. This encodes CASSQLGTGYEQYF.

V is TRBV28 and J is TRBJ2-1; TRBD2 is a possible D gene (6 bases). The ends were cut back, 5 bases at V and 2 bases at J, with 10 bases in the middle. The CDR3 has 14 residues. From germline, CDR1 is MDHEN and CDR2 SYDVKM. The CDR3 spells CASSQTRPYNEQFF. The CDR3 DNA reads TGTGCCAGCAGTCAGACTAGGCCCTACAATGAGCAGTTCTTC.

The CDR3 protein is CASSYSDGQVSYEQYF. CDR3 coding DNA: TGTGCCAGCAGTTACTCCGACGGACAAGTTTCCTACGAGCAGTACTTC. The chain couples TRBV6-5 to TRBJ2-7, with a possible D match to TRBD1 (5 bases). V was cut by 0 bases and J by 1 base, with 13 bases left in between. CDR1 and CDR2 (germline): MNHEY, SVGAGI. The CDR3 extends over 16 amino acids.

This clone showed up just once. The J gene is TRBJ2-5, the V gene TRBV27, with 7 nucleotides matching TRBD1. J gave up 5 bases and V 4 bases, and 4 bases lay outside the gene matches. The CDR3 totals 13 residues. CDR1 and CDR2 from the germline V gene are MNHEY and SMNVEV (reference sequence). CDR3 protein: CASSSTGSETQYF. CDR3 nucleotide sequence: TGTGCCAGCAGTTCGACAGGGTCGGAGACCCAGTACTTC.

The chain joins TRBV6-1 to TRBJ2-7; 9 nucleotides match TRBD2. CDR3 size: 13 residues. Looked up from germline, CDR1 is MNHNS and CDR2 is SASEGT. J lost 4 bases, V lost 6 bases, and 4 bases had no gene match. The CDR3 is CASRLAGRYEQYF. The CDR3 DNA reads as TGTGCCAGCAGGCTAGCGGGACGGTACGAGCAGTACTTC.

The chain couples TRBV9 to TRBJ2-2; no reliable D call. The CDR3 consists of 16 residues. Trimming took 0 bases from V and 5 from J, leaving 14 bases between them. From germline, CDR1 is SGDLS and CDR2 YYNGEE. In DNA, the CDR3 is TGTGCCAGCAGCGTAGCTAAGACCCTGGGGACCGGGGAGCTGTTTTTT. It encodes CASSVAKTLGTGELFF.

The CDR3 sequence: CASSSTRANEQYF. In DNA, the CDR3 is TGTGCCAGCAGCTCCACTCGGGCGAACGAGCAGTACTTC. The V gene is TRBV5-4, the J gene TRBJ2-7; D unresolved. The CDR3 runs 13 residues. Germline-derived CDR1 and CDR2 are SGHNT and YYREEE (reference sequence). V lost 3 bases, J lost 5 bases, and 12 bases lay in between.

The chain carries TRBV4-3 and TRBJ2-1; weak D call: TRBD1 (5 bases). The CDR3 sequence is 14 residues long. CDR1 is LGHNA, CDR2 YSLEER, per germline. V lost 0 bases, J lost 10 bases, and 13 bases lay in between. The CDR3 loop is CASSQDRVLGEQFF. CDR3 in DNA: TGCGCCAGCAGCCAAGACAGGGTATTAGGGGAGCAGTTCTTC.

J is TRBJ1-1 and V is TRBV19; the D is unclear. V lost 0 bases to trimming and J lost 4 bases, with 9 bases between them. Per the germline V gene, CDR1 is LNHDA and CDR2 is SQIVND (reference sequence). The CDR3 is made up of 14 amino acids. Here the CDR3 DNA reads TGTGCCAGTAGTATAGATCTAGGGAGCACTGAAGCTTTCTTT. As protein: CASSIDLGSTEAFF.

About this clone: The same CDR3 is also encoded by other DNA sequences in this sample. This chain uses TRBV19 with TRBJ1-1; 8 bases match TRBD1. Looked up from germline, CDR1 is LNHDA and CDR2 is SQIVND (reference sequence). The ends lost 2 bases at V and 4 bases at J; junction bases unmatched: 3. The CDR3 runs 14 residues. Written as DNA, the CDR3 is TGTGCCAGTAGTATACAGGGGGCAGGCACTGAAGCTTTCTTT. Its protein product is CASSIQGAGTEAFF.

The chain combines TRBV6-5 with TRBJ2-7; D is unclear. The V gene lost 10 bases and the J gene lost 3 bases, with 19 bases spanning the gap. Germline CDR1 and CDR2: MNHEY and SVGAGI. The CDR3 runs to 14 residues. As DNA, the CDR3 is TGTGCCACCTCCCGCCTCAGTTTCTTCTACGAGCAGTACTTC. As protein: CATSRLSFFYEQYF.

This chain links TRBV5-5 with TRBJ1-4; a weak D match, TRBD1 (6 bases). The germline gives CDR1 SGHKS, CDR2 YYEKEE (reference sequence). The V end lost 0 bases, the J end lost 3 bases, and 12 bases lay between the germline ends. This CDR3 region has 16 residues. The CDR3 bases are TGTGCCAGCAGCTTGGACAGGGTTTTGGCTAATGAAAAACTGTTTTTT. The encoded protein is CASSLDRVLANEKLFF.

The rearrangement joins TRBV5-6 to TRBJ1-2; unclear D gene. V gave up 0 bases and J gave up 7 bases, with 19 bases separating them. The CDR3 has 16 amino acids. CDR1 and CDR2 from the germline V gene are SGHDT and YYEEEE. The CDR3 loop reads CASSLGGGSPSIGYTF. CDR3 DNA: TGTGCCAGCAGCTTGGGGGGTGGTAGCCCCTCTATTGGCTACACCTTC.

This sequence joins TRBV6-5 and TRBJ2-5; TRBD2 matches at 10 bases. Looked up from germline, CDR1 is MNHEY and CDR2 is SVGAGI. V dropped 2 bases and J dropped 5; count of bases not matched to a gene: 8. This CDR3 region has 16 residues. CDR3 sequence (DNA): TGTGCCAGCAGTTACGAGCGGGAGGGCCAAGGGGAGACCCAGTACTTC. This gives the protein CASSYEREGQGETQYF.

The rearrangement joins TRBV29-1 to TRBJ2-7; D ambiguous. Trimming stripped 4 bases from V and 3 bases from J, with 4 bases between. CDR3 length: 10 amino acids. CDR1 is SQVTM and CDR2 is ANQGSEA in the germline V gene. DNA for the CDR3: TGCAGCGTTGGGGGCTACGAGCAGTACTTC. This codes for CSVGGYEQYF.

The chain is built from TRBV13 and TRBJ1-3; 7 bases are a match to TRBD1. The length of the CDR3 is 16 residues. With 4 bases clipped from V and 0 bases from J, the junction kept 6 bases outside the gene matches. Germline V gene data show CDR1 as PRHDT and CDR2 as FYEKMQ (reference sequence). Here the CDR3 reads CASSSRGTSSGNTIYF. The CDR3 DNA reads TGTGCCAGCAGCTCCAGGGGGACTAGCTCTGGAAACACCATATATTTT.

The rearrangement joins TRBV6-5 to TRBJ2-5; 8 bases are a match to TRBD2. The germline gives CDR1 MNHEY, CDR2 SVGAGI. The V gene end was trimmed by 6 bases and the J gene end by 3 bases; junction bases not matched to a gene: 9. This CDR3 has 15 residues. CDR3 bases: TGTGCCAGCAGAGAACTAGCGGCTCTAGAAGAGACCCAGTACTTC. Its translation: CASRELAALEETQYF.

The chain is built from TRBV27 and TRBJ2-2, with D perhaps given as TRBD1 or TRBD2 (6 bases each). This CDR3 is built from 16 residues. Looked up from germline, CDR1 is MNHEY and CDR2 is SMNVEV (reference sequence). V lost 2 bases and J lost 5, with 15 bases in between. The CDR3 loop is CASSLQRGPGTGELFF. DNA of the CDR3: TGTGCCAGCAGTTTACAACGGGGGCCCGGGACCGGGGAGCTGTTTTTT.

The V and J genes are TRBV27 and TRBJ2-1; the match to TRBD2 covers 11 bases. The V gene's germline CDR1 is MNHEY and CDR2 SMNVEV (reference sequence). Trimming at V came to 5 bases and at J to 6 bases, leaving 3 bases not matched to a gene. The CDR3 totals 14 residues. CDR3 in amino acids: CASSRLAGRNEQFF. The CDR3 coding sequence is TGTGCCAGCAGTCGACTAGCGGGGCGCAATGAGCAGTTCTTC.

The chain combines TRBV6-6 with TRBJ2-7, with 13 positions matching TRBD2. Trimming cost V 4 bases and J 3 bases; bases outside gene matches: 3. The CDR3 consists of 15 residues. Germline CDR1 reads MNHNY; CDR2 reads SVGAGI (reference sequence). The DNA of the CDR3 is TGTGCCAGCAGTTGGACTAGCGGGAGTGACTACGAGCAGTACTTC. Translating it yields CASSWTSGSDYEQYF.

This chain links TRBV9 with TRBJ2-1; possibly TRBD2 for D (6 bases). Trimming took 4 bases from V and 5 from J, leaving 16 bases between them. This CDR3 region has 15 residues. Germline assignment: CDR1 SGDLS and CDR2 YYNGEE. CDR3 nucleotide sequence: TGTGCCAGCAGCCCTAACGGGGGTGCCCACAATGAGCAGTTCTTC. Amino acid sequence: CASSPNGGAHNEQFF.

This rearrangement joins TRBV15 to TRBJ2-2, with 8 bases lining up with TRBD2. Germline-derived CDR1 and CDR2 are LNHNV and YYDKDF (reference sequence). V shed 4 bases and J 2 bases; nucleotides not matched to a gene: 3. This CDR3 is built from 15 residues. The CDR3 protein is CATSNGRVNTGELFF. The CDR3 DNA is TGTGCCACCAGCAACGGGAGGGTAAACACCGGGGAGCTGTTTTTT. Supplemented by reference TRBV15 and TRBJ2-2, the full variable domain reads DAMVIQNPRYQVTQFGKPVTLSCSQTLNHNVMYWYQQKSSQAPKLLFHYYDKDFNNEADTPDNFQSRRPNTSFCFLDIRSPGLGDTAMYLCATSNGRVNTGELFFGEGSRLTVL.

The V call is TRBV28, the J call TRBJ1-4, with no clear D. CDR3 length: 13 amino acids. The germline gives CDR1 MDHEN, CDR2 SYDVKM. V was cut by 6 bases and J by 6 bases, with 11 bases left in between. This CDR3 reads CASREIWDEKLFF. DNA of the CDR3: TGTGCCAGCAGGGAGATTTGGGATGAAAAACTGTTTTTT.